Described below is a single T cell receptor (beta chain) sequence and its context. Original methodology: The assay estimated nucleated cells by amplifying reference gene primers. Sequencing was performed with immunoSEQ multiplex PCR; in TCRdb, only in-frame clones are kept and a portion is missing. V, J and clone size are taken as reported in that table, and D and trimming were inferred from the DNA itself. The sample lists 25,000 to 35,000 clones, around 93% occurring once. The data derive from a study of blood T cell repertoires in COVID-19. At the level of the study: Spain, Italy and the United States supplied samples that represented acute and convalescent COVID-19. The analysed material was cDNA or gDNA that came from T cells, B-cell-depleted T cells, or PBMCs.

The CDR3 covers 15 residues. Losses at the gene ends were 6 bases for V and 0 bases for J; bases not matched to a gene: 8. Germline V gives CDR1 SGHTA, CDR2 FQGNSA. The chain links TRBV7-2 to TRBJ2-7, with TRBD2 matching over 7 bases. This TCR was sampled from a human donor with active COVID-19. The donor label of this sample is uncertain. The sequencing input was peripheral blood. The CDR3 DNA sequence: TGTGCCAGCAGTTCTAGCGGCGCTTTCTCCTACGAGCAGTACTTC. Translation gives CASSSSGAFSYEQYF.